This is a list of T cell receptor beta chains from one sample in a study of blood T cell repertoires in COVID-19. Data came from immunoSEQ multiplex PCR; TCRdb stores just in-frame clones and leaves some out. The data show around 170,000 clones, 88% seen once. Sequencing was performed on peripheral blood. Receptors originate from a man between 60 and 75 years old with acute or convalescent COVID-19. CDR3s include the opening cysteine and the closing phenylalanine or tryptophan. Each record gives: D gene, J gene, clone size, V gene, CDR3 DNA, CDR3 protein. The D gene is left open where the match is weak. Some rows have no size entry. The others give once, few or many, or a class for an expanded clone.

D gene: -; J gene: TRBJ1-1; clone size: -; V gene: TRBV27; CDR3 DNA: TGTGCCAGCAGCCTACGGGTCCACACTGAAGCTTTCTTT; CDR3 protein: CASSLRVHTEAFF
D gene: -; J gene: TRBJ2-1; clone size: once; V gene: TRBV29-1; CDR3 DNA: TGCAGCATGGGAGTCCGTGAGCAGTTCTTC; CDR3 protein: CSMGVREQFF
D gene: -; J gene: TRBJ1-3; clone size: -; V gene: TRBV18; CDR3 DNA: TGTGCCAGCTCACCACCGACAGTTCTCTCTGGAAACACCATATATTTT; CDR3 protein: CASSPPTVLSGNTIYF
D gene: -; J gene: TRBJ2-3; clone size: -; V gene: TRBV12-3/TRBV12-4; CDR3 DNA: TGTGCCAGCAGCGGTTCTAGCGCAGATACGCAGTATTTT; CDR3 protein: CASSGSSADTQYF
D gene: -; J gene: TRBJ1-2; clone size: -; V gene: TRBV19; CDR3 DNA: TGTGCCAGTAGTATATCAACAGGGTTGGGCTATGGCTACACCTTC; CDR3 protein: CASSISTGLGYGYTF
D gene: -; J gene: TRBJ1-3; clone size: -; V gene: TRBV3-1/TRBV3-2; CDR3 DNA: TGTGCCAGCAGCCAAGGTCGTACGGAGCGAAACACCATATATTTT; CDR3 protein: CASSQGRTERNTIYF
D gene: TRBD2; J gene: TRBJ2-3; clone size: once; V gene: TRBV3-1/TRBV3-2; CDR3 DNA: TGTGCCAGCAGCCAGTGGCTAGCGGACAGCACAGATACGCAGTATTTT; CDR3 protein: CASSQWLADSTDTQYF
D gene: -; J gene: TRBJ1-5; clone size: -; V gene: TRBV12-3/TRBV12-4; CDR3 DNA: TGTGCCAGGTACAATCAGCCCCAGCATTTT; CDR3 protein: CARYNQPQHF
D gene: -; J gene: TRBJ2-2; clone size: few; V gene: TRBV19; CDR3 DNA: TGTGCCAGTAGTATCGGGACATTGGGAACCGGGGAGCTGTTTTTT; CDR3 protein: CASSIGTLGTGELFF
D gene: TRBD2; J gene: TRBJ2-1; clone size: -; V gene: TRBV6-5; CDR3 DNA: TGTGCCAGCAGGGGACTAGGCCCCTACAATGAGCAGTTCTTC; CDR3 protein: CASRGLGPYNEQFF
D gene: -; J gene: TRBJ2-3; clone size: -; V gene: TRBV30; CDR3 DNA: TGTGCCTGGAGTCGCCTAGCGATTGGCACAGATACGCAGTATTTT; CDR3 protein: CAWSRLAIGTDTQYF
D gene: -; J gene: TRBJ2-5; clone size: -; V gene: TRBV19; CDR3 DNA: TGTGCCAGTAGTCCGGGGTCTGGGGCCCAGTACTTC; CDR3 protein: CASSPGSGAQYF
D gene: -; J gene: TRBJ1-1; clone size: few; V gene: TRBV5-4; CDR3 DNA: TGTGCCAGCAGCTTGGCCCTTGGGGCGAACACTGAAGCTTTCTTT; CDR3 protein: CASSLALGANTEAFF
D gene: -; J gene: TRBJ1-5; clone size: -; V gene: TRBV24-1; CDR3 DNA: TGTGCCACCAGTGACCAACCTACAGGAATGTATAGCAATCAGCCCCAGCATTTT; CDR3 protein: CATSDQPTGMYSNQPQHF
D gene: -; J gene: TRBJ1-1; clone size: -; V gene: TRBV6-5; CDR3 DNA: TGTGCCAGCACCCGGGATCACTTGAACACTGAAGCTTTCTTT; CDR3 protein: CASTRDHLNTEAFF
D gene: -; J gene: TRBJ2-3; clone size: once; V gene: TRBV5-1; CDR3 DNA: TGCGCCAGCAGTCCGGAGGCGGGCACAGATACGCAGTATTTT; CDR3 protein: CASSPEAGTDTQYF
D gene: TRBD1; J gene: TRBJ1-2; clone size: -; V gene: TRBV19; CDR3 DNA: TGTGCCAGTAGCCCAGGGGGCTATGGCTACACCTTC; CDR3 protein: CASSPGGYGYTF
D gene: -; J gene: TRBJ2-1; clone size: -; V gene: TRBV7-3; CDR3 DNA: TGTGCCAGCAGCTTCGACTTCAATGAGCAGTTCTTC; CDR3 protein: CASSFDFNEQFF
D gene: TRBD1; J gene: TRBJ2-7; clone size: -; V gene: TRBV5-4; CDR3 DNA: TGTGCCAGCAGTTCGGCCGGGACAGCCTCCTACGAGCAGTACTTC; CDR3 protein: CASSSAGTASYEQYF
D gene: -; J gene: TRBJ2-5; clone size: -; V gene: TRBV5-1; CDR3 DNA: TGCGCCAGCAGCTTGGCGGCGTCGCGGGAGACCCAGTACTTC; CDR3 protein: CASSLAASRETQYF
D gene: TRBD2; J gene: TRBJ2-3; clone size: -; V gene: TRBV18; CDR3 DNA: TGTGCCAGCTCACCACCGGGGATAGCGGGGGCCCGCACAGATACGCAGTATTTT; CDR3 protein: CASSPPGIAGARTDTQYF
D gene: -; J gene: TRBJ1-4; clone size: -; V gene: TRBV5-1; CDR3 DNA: TGCGCCAGCAGCCCGAGCCTCGCAACTAATGAAAAACTGTTTTTT; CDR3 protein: CASSPSLATNEKLFF
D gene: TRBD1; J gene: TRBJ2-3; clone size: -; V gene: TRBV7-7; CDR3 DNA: TGTGCCAGCAGCCCGACAGGGGGAGATACGCAGTATTTT; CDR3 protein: CASSPTGGDTQYF
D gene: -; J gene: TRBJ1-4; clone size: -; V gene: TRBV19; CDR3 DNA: TGTGCCAGTAACTCCGGGAATGAAAAACTGTTTTTT; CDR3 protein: CASNSGNEKLFF
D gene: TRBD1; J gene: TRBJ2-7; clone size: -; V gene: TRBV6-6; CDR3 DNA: TGTGCCAGCAGAGTAAGGACAGGGGGTAACGAGCAGTACTTC; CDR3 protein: CASRVRTGGNEQYF
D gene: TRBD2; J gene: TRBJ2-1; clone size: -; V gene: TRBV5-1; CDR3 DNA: TGCGCCAGCAGCTCGTACCTAGCGGGGCTCTTATCCTACAATGAGCAGTTCTTC; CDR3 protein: CASSSYLAGLLSYNEQFF
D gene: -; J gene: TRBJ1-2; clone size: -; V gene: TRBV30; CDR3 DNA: TGTGCCTGGAGTGTCACAGGGCGACTGGGCTACACCTTC; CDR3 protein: CAWSVTGRLGYTF
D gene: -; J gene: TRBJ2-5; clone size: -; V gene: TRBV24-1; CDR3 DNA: TGTGCCACCAGTGATTTGTTCGAAGAGACCCAGTACTTC; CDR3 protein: CATSDLFEETQYF
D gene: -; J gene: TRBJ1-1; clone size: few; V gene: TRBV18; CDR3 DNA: TGTGCCAGCTCTGAGGGGGAGAACACTGAAGCTTTCTTT; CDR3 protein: CASSEGENTEAFF
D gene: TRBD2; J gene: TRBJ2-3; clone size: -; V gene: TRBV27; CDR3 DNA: TGTGCCAGCAGGAGACTAGCGGGGGGACCTAGCACAGATACGCAGTATTTT; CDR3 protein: CASRRLAGGPSTDTQYF
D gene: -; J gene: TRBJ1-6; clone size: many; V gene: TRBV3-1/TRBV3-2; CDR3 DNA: TGTGCCAGCAGCCGTGATCCGGCGGATCCACCCCTCCACTTT; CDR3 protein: CASSRDPADPPLHF
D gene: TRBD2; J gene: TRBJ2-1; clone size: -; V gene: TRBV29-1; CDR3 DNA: TGCAGCGTTGAACTCATTCGAAGGGTCCTAGCGGGTGACAATGAGCAGTTCTTC; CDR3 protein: CSVELIRRVLAGDNEQFF
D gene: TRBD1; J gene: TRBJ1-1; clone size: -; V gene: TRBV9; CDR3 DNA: TGTGCCAGCAGCGTAGGAGGGGGCTACACTGAAGCTTTCTTT; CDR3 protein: CASSVGGGYTEAFF
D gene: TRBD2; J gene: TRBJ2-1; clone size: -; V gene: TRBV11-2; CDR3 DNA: TGTGCCAGCAGCTTAGCGGGACTAGCGGTGAACAATGAGCAGTTCTTC; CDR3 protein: CASSLAGLAVNNEQFF
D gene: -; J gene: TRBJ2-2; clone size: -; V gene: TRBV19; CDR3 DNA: TGTGCCAGTAGTATCCCGGGGGCCGGGGAGCTGTTTTTT; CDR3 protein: CASSIPGAGELFF
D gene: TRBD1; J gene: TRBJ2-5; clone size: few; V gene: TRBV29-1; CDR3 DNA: TGCAGCGTTGCCACGACAGGGTTGGGAGAGACCCAGTACTTC; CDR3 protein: CSVATTGLGETQYF
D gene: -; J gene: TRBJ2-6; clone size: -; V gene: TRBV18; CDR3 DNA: TGTGCCAGCTCACCATTCAAGCTCTCTGGGGCCAACGTCCTGACTTTC; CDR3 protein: CASSPFKLSGANVLTF
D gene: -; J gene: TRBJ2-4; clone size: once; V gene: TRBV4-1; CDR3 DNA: TGCGCCAGCAGCCAAGCCCCCGACGGAGTCCTAGCCAAAAACATTCAGTACTTC; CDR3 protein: CASSQAPDGVLAKNIQYF
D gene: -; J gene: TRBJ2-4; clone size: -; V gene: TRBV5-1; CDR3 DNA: TGCGCCAGCAGTTCGAGCAGGTCAGGGAACATTCAGTACTTC; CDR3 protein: CASSSSRSGNIQYF
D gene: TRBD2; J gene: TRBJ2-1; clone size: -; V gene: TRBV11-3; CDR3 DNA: TGTGCCAGCAGCCTTTGGACTAGCGGGAGTCTCATGAATGAGCAGTTCTTC; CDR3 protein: CASSLWTSGSLMNEQFF
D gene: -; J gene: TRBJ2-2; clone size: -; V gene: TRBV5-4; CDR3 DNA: TGTGCCAGCAGCCGAGGGCGGACCGGGGAGCTGTTTTTT; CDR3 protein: CASSRGRTGELFF
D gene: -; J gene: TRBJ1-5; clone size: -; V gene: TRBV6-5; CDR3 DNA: TGTGCCACCACAGACGGGGGTAATCAGCCCCAGCATTTT; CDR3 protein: CATTDGGNQPQHF
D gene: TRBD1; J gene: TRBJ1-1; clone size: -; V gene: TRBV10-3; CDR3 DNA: TGTGCCCTCCAGAAGACAGGGGGCGCCGGGATCACTGAAGCTTTCTTT; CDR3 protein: CALQKTGGAGITEAFF
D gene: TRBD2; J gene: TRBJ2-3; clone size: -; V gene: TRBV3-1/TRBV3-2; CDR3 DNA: TGTGCCAGCAGCCAAGGACGGGGGGTAGGGTATTTT; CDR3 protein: CASSQGRGVGYF
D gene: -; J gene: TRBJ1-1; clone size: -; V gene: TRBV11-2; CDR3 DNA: TGTGCCAGCAGCTTAGGGGGCGCGAACACTGAAGCTTTCTTT; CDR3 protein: CASSLGGANTEAFF
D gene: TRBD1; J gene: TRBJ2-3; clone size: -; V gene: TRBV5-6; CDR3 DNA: TGTGCCAGCAGCTTAGGGGGCCCGGCAGATACGCAGTATTTT; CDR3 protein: CASSLGGPADTQYF
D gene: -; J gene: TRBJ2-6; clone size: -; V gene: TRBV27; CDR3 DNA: TGTGCCAGCAGTTTAGGGCGAGACAACGTCCTGACTTTC; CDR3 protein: CASSLGRDNVLTF
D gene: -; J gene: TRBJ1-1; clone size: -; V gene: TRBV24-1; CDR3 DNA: TGTGCCACCAGTGATTTGGGCGGCACTGAAGCTTTCTTT; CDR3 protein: CATSDLGGTEAFF
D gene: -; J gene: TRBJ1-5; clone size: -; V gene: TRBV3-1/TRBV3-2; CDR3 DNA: TGTGCCAGCAGCCAAGGAATAGGGTTAAACAGGGATCAGCCCCAGCATTTT; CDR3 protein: CASSQGIGLNRDQPQHF
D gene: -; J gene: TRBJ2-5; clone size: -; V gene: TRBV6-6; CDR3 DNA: TGTGCCAGCAGTAAGACAGTCGGAGAAGAGACCCAGTACTTC; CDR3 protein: CASSKTVGEETQYF
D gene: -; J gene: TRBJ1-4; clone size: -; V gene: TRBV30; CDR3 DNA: TGTGCCTGGAGTCCAGGTCATAATGAAAAACTGTTTTTT; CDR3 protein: CAWSPGHNEKLFF
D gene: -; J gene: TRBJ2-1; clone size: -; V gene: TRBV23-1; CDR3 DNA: TGCGCCAGCAGTCAATCGAGGCGTTGCCTCCGTAATCAGTGTAGGCTATACAATGAGCAGTTCTTC; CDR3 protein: CASSQSRRCLRNQCRLYNEQFF
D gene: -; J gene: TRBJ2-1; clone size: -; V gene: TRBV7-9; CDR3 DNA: TGTGCCAGCAGCCCCCGTGGAAGGGGACTTCAGTTCTTC; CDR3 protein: CASSPRGRGLQFF
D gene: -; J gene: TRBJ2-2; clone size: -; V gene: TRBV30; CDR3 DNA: TGTGCCTGGAGTGTATCCGGTCTCAACACCGGGGAGCTGTTTTTT; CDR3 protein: CAWSVSGLNTGELFF
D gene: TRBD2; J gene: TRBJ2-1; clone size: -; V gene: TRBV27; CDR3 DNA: TGTGCCAGCAGTACGGGGGGGCGGGGCAATGAGCAGTTCTTC; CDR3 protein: CASSTGGRGNEQFF